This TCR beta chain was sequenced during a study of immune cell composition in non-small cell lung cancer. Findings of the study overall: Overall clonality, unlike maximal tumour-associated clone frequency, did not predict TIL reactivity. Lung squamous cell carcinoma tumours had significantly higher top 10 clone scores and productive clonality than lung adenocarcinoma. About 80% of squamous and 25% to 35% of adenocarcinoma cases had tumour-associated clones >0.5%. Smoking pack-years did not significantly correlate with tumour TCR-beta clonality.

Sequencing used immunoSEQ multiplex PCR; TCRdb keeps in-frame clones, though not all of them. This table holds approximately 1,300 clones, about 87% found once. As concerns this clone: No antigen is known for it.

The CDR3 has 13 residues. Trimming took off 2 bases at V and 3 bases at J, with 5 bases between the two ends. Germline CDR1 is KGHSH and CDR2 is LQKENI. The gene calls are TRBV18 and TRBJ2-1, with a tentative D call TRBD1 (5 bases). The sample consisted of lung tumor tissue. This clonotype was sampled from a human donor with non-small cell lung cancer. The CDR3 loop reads CASSPDSYNEQFF. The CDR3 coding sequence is TGTGCCAGCTCACCAGACAGCTACAATGAGCAGTTCTTC.